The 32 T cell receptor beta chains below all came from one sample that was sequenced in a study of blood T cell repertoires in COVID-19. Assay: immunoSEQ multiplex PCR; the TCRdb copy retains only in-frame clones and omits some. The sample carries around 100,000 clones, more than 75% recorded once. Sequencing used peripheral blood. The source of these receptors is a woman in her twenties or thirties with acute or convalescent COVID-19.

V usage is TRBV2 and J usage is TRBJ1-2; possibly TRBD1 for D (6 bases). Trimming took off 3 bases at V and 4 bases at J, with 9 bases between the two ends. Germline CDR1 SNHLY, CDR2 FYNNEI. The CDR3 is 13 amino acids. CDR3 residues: CASSETGTYGYTF. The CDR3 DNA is TGTGCCAGCAGTGAGACAGGAACCTATGGCTACACCTTC.

DNA for the CDR3: TGTGCCAGCAGTTTGGGGAGCTTCGAGCAGTACTTC. The encoded protein is CASSLGSFEQYF. The gene calls are TRBV28 and TRBJ2-7; perhaps TRBD2 as D (5 bases). Per the germline V gene, CDR1 is MDHEN and CDR2 is SYDVKM. The CDR3 spans 12 residues. Between the trimmed V and J ends, which lost 3 bases and 6 bases, there was a span of 9 bases.

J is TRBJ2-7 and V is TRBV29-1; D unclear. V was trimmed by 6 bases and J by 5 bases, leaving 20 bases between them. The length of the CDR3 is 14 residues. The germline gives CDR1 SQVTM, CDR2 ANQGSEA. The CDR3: CSVELSLGTNEQYF. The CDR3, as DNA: TGCAGCGTGGAGCTCTCCCTCGGAACTAACGAGCAGTACTTC.

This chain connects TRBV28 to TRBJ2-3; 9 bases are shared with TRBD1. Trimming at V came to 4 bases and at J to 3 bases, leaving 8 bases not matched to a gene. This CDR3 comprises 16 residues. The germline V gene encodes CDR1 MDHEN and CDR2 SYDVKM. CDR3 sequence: CASSSTGGARTDTQYF. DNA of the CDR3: TGTGCCAGCAGTTCCACAGGGGGCGCCAGGACAGATACGCAGTATTTT.

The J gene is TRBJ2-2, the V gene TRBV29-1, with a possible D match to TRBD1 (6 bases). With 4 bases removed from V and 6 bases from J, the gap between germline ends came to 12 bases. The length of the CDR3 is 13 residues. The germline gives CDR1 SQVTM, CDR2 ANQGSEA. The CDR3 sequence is CSVGWQGPGELFF. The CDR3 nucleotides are TGCAGCGTTGGATGGCAGGGGCCCGGGGAGCTGTTTTTT.

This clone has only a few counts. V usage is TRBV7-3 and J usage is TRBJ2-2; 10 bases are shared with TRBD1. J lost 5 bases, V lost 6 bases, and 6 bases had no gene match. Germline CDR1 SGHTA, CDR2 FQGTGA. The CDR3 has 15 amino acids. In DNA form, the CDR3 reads TGTGCCAGCAGGTTCCTGGGACAGGGGACCGGGGAGCTGTTTTTT. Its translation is CASRFLGQGTGELFF.

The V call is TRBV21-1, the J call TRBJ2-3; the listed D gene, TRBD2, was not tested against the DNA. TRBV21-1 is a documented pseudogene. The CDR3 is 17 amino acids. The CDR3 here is CASSKWTTDKGTDTQYF. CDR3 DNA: TGTGCCAGCAGCAAATGGACTACCGATAAGGGCACAGATACGCAGTATTTT.

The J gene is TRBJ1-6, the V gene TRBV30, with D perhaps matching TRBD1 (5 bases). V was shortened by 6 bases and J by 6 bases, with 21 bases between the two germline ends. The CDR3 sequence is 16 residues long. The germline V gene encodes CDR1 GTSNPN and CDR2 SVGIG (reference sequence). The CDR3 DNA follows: TGTGCCTGCCAGCAGGGCGGACAAGTCAGTAATTCACCCCTCCACTTT. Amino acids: CACQQGGQVSNSPLHF.

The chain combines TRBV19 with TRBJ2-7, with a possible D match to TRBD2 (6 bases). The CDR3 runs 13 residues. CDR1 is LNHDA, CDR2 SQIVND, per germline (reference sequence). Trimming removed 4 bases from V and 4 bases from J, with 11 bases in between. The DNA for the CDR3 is TGTGCCAGTAGTAGTGTGGGGGGATACGAGCAGTACTTC. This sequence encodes CASSSVGGYEQYF.

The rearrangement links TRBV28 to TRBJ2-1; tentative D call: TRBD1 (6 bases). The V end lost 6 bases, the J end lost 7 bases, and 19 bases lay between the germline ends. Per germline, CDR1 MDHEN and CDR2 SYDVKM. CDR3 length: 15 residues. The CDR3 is CASRRGVGAWNEQFF. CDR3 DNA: TGTGCCAGCAGGAGGGGCGTGGGGGCATGGAATGAGCAGTTCTTC.

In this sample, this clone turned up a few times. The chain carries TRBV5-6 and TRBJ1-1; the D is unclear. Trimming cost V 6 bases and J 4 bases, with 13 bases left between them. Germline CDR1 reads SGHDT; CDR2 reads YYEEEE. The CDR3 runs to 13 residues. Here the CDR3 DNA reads TGTGCCAGCAACAGAAACCCCCCCACTGAAGCTTTCTTT. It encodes CASNRNPPTEAFF.

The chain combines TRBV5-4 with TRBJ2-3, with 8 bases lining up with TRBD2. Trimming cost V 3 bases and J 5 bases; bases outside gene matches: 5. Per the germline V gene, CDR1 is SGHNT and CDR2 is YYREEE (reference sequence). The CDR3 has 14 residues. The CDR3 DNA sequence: TGTGCCAGCAGCTCGGGACTAGAGTTAGATACGCAGTATTTT. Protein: CASSSGLELDTQYF.

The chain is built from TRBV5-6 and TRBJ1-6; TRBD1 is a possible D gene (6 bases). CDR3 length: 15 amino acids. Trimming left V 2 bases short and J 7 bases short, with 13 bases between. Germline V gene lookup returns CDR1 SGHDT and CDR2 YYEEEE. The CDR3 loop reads CASSFGVQGNSPLHF. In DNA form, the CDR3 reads TGTGCCAGCAGCTTTGGTGTCCAGGGGAATTCACCCCTCCACTTT.

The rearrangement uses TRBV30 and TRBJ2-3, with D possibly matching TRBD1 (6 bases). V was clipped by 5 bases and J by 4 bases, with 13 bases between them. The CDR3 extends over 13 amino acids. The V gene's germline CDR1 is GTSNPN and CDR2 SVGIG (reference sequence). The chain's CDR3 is CAWALKGADTQYF. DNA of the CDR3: TGTGCCTGGGCGCTTAAGGGGGCAGATACGCAGTATTTT.

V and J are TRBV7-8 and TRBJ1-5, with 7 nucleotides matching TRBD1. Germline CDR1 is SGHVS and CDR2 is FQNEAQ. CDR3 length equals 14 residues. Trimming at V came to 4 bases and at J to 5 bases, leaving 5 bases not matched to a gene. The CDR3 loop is CASSSGQAYQPQHF. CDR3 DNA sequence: TGTGCCAGCAGCTCCGGACAGGCCTATCAGCCCCAGCATTTT.

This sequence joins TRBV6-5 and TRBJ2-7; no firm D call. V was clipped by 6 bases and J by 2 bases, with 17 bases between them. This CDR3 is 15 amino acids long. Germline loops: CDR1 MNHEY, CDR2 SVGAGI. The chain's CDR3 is CASRARPEPAYEQYF. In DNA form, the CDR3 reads TGTGCCAGCAGAGCGAGACCCGAGCCGGCCTACGAGCAGTACTTC.

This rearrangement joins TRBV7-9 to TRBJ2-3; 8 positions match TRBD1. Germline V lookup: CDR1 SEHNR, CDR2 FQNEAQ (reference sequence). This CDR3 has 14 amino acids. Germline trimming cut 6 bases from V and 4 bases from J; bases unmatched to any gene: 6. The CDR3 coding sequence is TGTGCCAGCAGGGGGACAGGTAATTCAGATACGCAGTATTTT. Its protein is CASRGTGNSDTQYF.

This chain's CDR3 is CASSVPGQNNEKLFF. In DNA, the CDR3 is TGTGCCAGTAGCGTCCCGGGACAGAATAATGAAAAACTGTTTTTT. The chain is built from TRBV19 and TRBJ1-4; 7 bases align to TRBD1. The CDR3 runs 15 residues. Germline lookup yields CDR1 LNHDA and CDR2 SQIVND (reference sequence). The junction had 8 bases not matched to a gene; V was cut back by 6 bases and J by 4 bases.

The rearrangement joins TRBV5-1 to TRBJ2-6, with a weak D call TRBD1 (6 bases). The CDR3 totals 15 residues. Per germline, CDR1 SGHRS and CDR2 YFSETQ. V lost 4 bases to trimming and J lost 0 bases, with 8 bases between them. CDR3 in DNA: TGCGCCAGCAGCCGAGGGGGCTCTGGGGCCAACGTCCTGACTTTC. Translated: CASSRGGSGANVLTF.

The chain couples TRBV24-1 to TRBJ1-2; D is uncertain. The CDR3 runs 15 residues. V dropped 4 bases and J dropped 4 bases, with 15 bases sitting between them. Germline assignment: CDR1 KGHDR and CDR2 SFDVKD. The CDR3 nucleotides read TGTGCCACCAGTGACCGACAATCCCCCCTCTATGGCTACACCTTC. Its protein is CATSDRQSPLYGYTF.

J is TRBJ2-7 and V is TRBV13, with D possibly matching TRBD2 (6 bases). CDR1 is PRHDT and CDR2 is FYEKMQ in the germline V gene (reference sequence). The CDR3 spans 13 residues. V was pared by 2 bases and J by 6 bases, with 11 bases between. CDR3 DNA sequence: TGTGCCAGCAGCTTATTGGGGGAGGCCGAGCAGTACTTC. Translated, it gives CASSLLGEAEQYF.

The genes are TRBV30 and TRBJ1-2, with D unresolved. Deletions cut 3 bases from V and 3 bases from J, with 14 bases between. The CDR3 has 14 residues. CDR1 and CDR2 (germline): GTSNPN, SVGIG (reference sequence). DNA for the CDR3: TGTGCCTGGAGCCATGGAGATTTGGACTATGGCTACACCTTC. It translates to CAWSHGDLDYGYTF.

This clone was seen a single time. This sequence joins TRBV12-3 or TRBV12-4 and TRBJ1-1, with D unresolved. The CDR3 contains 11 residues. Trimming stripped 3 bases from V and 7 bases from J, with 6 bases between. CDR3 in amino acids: CASSLALEAFF. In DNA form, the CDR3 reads TGTGCCAGCAGTTTGGCCCTTGAAGCTTTCTTT.

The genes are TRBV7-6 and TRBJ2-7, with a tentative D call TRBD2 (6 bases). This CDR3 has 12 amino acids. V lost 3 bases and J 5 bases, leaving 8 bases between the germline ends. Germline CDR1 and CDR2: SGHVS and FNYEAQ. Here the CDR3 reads CASSLGGDEQYF. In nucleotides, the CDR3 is TGTGCCAGCAGCTTGGGCGGGGACGAGCAGTACTTC. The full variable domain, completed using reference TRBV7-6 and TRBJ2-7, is GAGVSQSPRYKVTKRGQDVALRCDPISGHVSLYWYRQALGQGPEFLTYFNYEAQQDKSGLPNDRFSAERPEGSISTLTIQRTEQRDSAMYRCASSLGGDEQYFGPGTRLTVT.

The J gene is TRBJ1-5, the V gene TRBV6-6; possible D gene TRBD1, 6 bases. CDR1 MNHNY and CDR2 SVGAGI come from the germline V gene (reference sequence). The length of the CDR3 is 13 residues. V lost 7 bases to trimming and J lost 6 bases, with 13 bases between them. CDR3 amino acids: CASTTAQGQPQHF. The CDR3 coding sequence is TGTGCCAGCACTACTGCACAGGGTCAGCCCCAGCATTTT.

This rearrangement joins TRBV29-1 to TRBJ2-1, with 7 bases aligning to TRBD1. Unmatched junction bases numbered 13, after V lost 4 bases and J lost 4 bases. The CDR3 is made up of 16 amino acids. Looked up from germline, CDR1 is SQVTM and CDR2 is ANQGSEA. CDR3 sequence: CSVVLPGQRSYNEQFF. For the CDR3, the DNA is TGCAGCGTTGTCCTCCCGGGACAGCGGAGTTACAATGAGCAGTTCTTC.

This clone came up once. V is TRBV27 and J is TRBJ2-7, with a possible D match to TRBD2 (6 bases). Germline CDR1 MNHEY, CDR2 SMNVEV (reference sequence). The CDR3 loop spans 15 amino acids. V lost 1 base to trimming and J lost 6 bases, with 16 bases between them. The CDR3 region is CASSLFGGGIGEQYF. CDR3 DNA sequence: TGTGCCAGCAGTTTATTTGGAGGAGGGATTGGCGAGCAGTACTTC.

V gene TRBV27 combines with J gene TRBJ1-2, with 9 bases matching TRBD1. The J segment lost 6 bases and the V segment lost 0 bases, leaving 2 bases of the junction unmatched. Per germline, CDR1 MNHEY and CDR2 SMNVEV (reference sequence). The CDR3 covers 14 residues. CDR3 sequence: CASSLSGTGHGYTF. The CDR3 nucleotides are TGTGCCAGCAGTTTATCGGGGACAGGGCATGGCTACACCTTC.

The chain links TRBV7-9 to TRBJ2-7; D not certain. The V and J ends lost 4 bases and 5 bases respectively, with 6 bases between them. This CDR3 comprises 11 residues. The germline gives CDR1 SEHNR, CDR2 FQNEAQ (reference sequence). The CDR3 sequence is CASSSVDEQYF. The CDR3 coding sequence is TGTGCCAGCAGCTCCGTTGACGAGCAGTACTTC.

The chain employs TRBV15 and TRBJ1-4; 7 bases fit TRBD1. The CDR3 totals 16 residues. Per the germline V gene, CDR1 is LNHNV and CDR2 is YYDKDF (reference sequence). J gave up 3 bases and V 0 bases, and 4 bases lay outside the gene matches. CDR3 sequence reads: CATSRDGRGSNEKLFF. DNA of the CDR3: TGTGCCACCAGCAGAGATGGCAGGGGGTCTAATGAAAAACTGTTTTTT.

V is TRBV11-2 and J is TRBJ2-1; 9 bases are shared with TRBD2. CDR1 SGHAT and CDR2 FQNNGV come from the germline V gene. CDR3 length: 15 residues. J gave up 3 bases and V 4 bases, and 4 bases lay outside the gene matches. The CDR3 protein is CASSSLRGGYNEQFF. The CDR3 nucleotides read TGTGCCAGCAGCTCGTTGCGGGGGGGCTACAATGAGCAGTTCTTC.

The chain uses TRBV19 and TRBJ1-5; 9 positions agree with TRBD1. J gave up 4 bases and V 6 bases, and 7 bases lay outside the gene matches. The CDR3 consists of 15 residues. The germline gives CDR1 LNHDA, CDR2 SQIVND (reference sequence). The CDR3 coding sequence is TGTGCCAGTAGAAGAGGCGGGACAGGGAATCAGCCCCAGCATTTT. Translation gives CASRRGGTGNQPQHF.